This TCR beta chain was found in a study of tumor-infiltrating lymphocytes in primary liver carcinoma. Findings and limits, study-wide: Tumor-adjacent and tumor-blood pairs overlapped less than tumor region pairs did.

The authors took blood RNA from unsorted whole blood and also extracted germline DNA. Turning to this clonotype: The antigen remains unidentified.

The authors made TCR beta cDNA from around 500 ng total RNA with a constant-region primer. Slightly modified ARM-PCR served as the procedure for the TCR beta libraries. These libraries came from three rounds of nested multiplex PCR. TCRdb re-called the multiplex PCR reads through MiXCR, storing one row per CDR3 protein. Seen here are about 320,000 distinct CDR3 sequences, 50% to 60% observed once, and the top ten hold approximately 15%. The TCR was taken from a woman aged 25 to 45 with primary liver carcinoma and hepatitis B virus infection. The specimen sequenced was peripheral blood.

This chain's CDR3 is CASSKGRESEAFF. The CDR3 nucleotides are TGTGCCAGCAGCAAGGGACGGGAAAGTGAAGCTTTCTTT. The chain is built from TRBV7-9 and TRBJ1-1; D possibly corresponds to TRBD1 (5 bases). The V end was cut by 5 bases, the J end by 7 bases, with 14 bases between. Germline CDR1 is SEHNR and CDR2 is FQNEAQ (reference sequence). The CDR3 consists of 13 residues.